This T cell receptor beta chain appears in the sequencing data of a study of control samples from healthy donors and cancer patients (dated by TCRdb to about 2020). Inclusive of the bounding cysteine and phenylalanine, the CDR3 is 15 residues long. Here the CDR3 DNA is all that survives: 45 bases in frame from base 1. A distance of 17 bases separates the germline ends of V and J, which lose 7 bases and 4 bases respectively. As encoded in the germline V gene, CDR1 is LGHNT while CDR2 is FRNRAP. The library relied on the immunoSEQ multiplex PCR assay. TCRdb took this table from immuneACCESS and kept in-frame rearrangements with V and J called. Such tables lack part of the clones; where checked against another copy, unresolved V genes explain under half of the gap, and the rest is unexplained. This sample comprises some 130,000 clones, over 85% of them detected only once. Around 11% of the sample comes from the top ten.

A remark on this clone: Its antigen is currently not known. No base-level quality is on record; no much larger clone is a single base apart.

The sequence was obtained from a man under 40 in good health. Sample: blood. Recombination connected TRBV12-5 to TRBJ2-1; the D gene cannot be named for sure. The CDR3: CASAQGRRVYNEQFF. DNA sequence: TGTGCTAGTGCCCAAGGACGCCGGGTGTACAATGAGCAGTTCTTC.